Following are 22 T cell receptor beta chains from one sample sequenced in a study of vaccination and CD4 T cells after COVID-19. These receptors lack a known antigen. Sequenced with the Oncomine TCR Beta short-read assay was DNA taken from cultured CD4+ T cells. Each CDR3 protein is one row after TCRdb ran MiXCR on the PCR reads. The table records 20,000 or so distinct CDR3 sequences, more than 30% of them present only once. Documented treatment: 10-day PBMC culture with coronavirus spike peptide pools or control peptides (ViraFEST assay). The sequencing used CD4+ T cells from blood, cultured in vitro, collected before SARS-CoV-2 vaccination. These receptors originate from a human donor who received a COVID-19 vaccine.

This clonotype was seen only a few times. This sequence joins TRBV6-1 and TRBJ1-2; D is possibly TRBD1 (5 bases). There are 13 residues in the CDR3. The ends were cut back, 6 bases at V and 3 bases at J, with 11 bases in the middle. Germline V CDR1 and CDR2: MNHNS, SASEGT. CDR3 sequence reads: CASSWRGHYGYTF. In DNA form, the CDR3 reads TGTGCCAGCAGCTGGAGGGGCCACTATGGCTACACCTTC.

The V and J genes are TRBV7-9 and TRBJ1-6; a weak D match, TRBD1 (6 bases). Trimming stripped 0 bases from V and 7 bases from J, with 10 bases between. This CDR3 spans 15 amino acids. The V gene's germline CDR1 is SEHNR and CDR2 FQNEAQ (reference sequence). CDR3: CASSLASGENSPLHF. CDR3 bases: TGTGCCAGCAGCTTAGCGTCAGGGGAGAATTCACCCCTCCACTTT.

This clonotype was found a few times. The chain joins TRBV20-1 to TRBJ2-4; 7 bases line up with TRBD2. The junction had 11 bases not matched to a gene; V was cut back by 3 bases and J by 0 bases. There are 17 residues in the CDR3. CDR1 and CDR2 from the germline V gene are DFQATT and SNEGSKA (reference sequence). In DNA form, the CDR3 reads TGCAGTGCTAGCACGGCTAGCGGTCGTTTAGCCAAAAACATTCAGTACTTC. Translating gives CSASTASGRLAKNIQYF.

This clonotype was seen only a few times. The chain combines TRBV14 with TRBJ2-7; 8 bases agree with TRBD2. CDR3 length: 19 amino acids. V trimming: 2 bases; J trimming: 5 bases; junction bases outside the gene matches: 20. Germline V gene sequence: CDR1 SGHDN, CDR2 FVKESK. The CDR3 is CASSQSLTRLAHSPHEQYF. In nucleotides, the CDR3 is TGTGCCAGCAGCCAATCTCTGACGAGACTAGCGCATAGTCCCCACGAGCAGTACTTC.

CDR3 nucleotides: TGCAGTGCTAGAGATCAGCTTGGGACCCCTCATGAGCAGTTCTTC. Translation gives CSARDQLGTPHEQFF. This sequence joins TRBV20-1 and TRBJ2-1; the D call may be TRBD1 or TRBD2 (5 bases each). The CDR3 consists of 15 residues. The V and J ends lost 0 bases and 8 bases respectively, with 17 bases between them. Germline lookup yields CDR1 DFQATT and CDR2 SNEGSKA (reference sequence).

In this sample, this clonotype turned up a few times. The V call is TRBV6-1, the J call TRBJ1-3; 11 bases are shared with TRBD1. The CDR3 runs 15 residues. Germline trimming cut 5 bases from V and 2 bases from J; bases unmatched to any gene: 2. CDR1 and CDR2 (germline): MNHNS, SASEGT. The CDR3 DNA reads TGTGCCAGCAGTAAGGACAGGGGGCCTGGAAACACCATATATTTT. Residues: CASSKDRGPGNTIYF.

V gene TRBV6-1 combines with J gene TRBJ2-3; D perhaps matches TRBD1 (7 bases). V was cut by 10 bases and J by 0 bases, with 20 bases left in between. Germline CDR1 and CDR2: MNHNS and SASEGT. The CDR3 contains 16 residues. The CDR3 spells CAILPRGAGSTDTQYF. The CDR3 nucleotides are TGTGCCATCCTACCCAGGGGGGCGGGGAGCACAGATACGCAGTATTTT.

This rearrangement joins TRBV19 to TRBJ2-5; possible D gene TRBD1, 5 bases. The CDR3 spans 13 residues. The germline gives CDR1 LNHDA, CDR2 SQIVND (reference sequence). V gave up 5 bases and J gave up 2 bases, with 9 bases separating them. Here the CDR3 DNA reads TGTGCCAGTAGTGCAGGGCGGCAAGAGACCCAGTACTTC. The encoded protein is CASSAGRQETQYF.

The rearrangement joins TRBV10-3 to TRBJ1-1; TRBD1 matches 7 bases. The V gene end was trimmed by 6 bases and the J gene end by 4 bases; junction bases not matched to a gene: 8. Per germline, CDR1 ENHRY and CDR2 SYGVKD. This CDR3 has 14 residues. The CDR3 sequence: CAISLTGAATEAFF. DNA for the CDR3: TGTGCCATCAGCCTTACAGGGGCGGCCACTGAAGCTTTCTTT.

There are a few counts of this clonotype. CDR3 bases: TGTGCCCGACAGGGTTCCGGGGCCAACGTCCTGACTTTC. Its protein product is CARQGSGANVLTF. The J gene is TRBJ2-6, the V gene TRBV30, with TRBD1 identical over 7 bases. The CDR3 is 13 residues long. Germline CDR1 reads GTSNPN; CDR2 reads SVGIG (reference sequence). Trimming took 8 bases from V and 4 from J; bases not matched to a gene: 5.

This clonotype was recorded a few times. The chain combines TRBV5-4 with TRBJ1-2; 9 bases are shared with TRBD1. CDR3 length equals 13 residues. V shed 4 bases, J shed 3 bases, and the junction held 1 base outside the gene matches. Per germline, CDR1 SGHNT and CDR2 YYREEE (reference sequence). CDR3 amino acids: CASSRTGDYGYTF. The CDR3, as DNA: TGTGCCAGCAGCCGGACAGGGGACTATGGCTACACCTTC.

The chain carries TRBV29-1 and TRBJ2-3, with 9 bases matching TRBD2. Germline CDR1 SQVTM, CDR2 ANQGSEA. This CDR3 has 14 amino acids. Trimming at V came to 3 bases and at J to 4 bases, leaving 5 bases not matched to a gene. In DNA form, the CDR3 reads TGCAGCGTTGATGGCGGGGGGGCAGCAGATACGCAGTATTTT. Translation: CSVDGGGAADTQYF.

Only a few counts were recorded for this clonotype. The genes are TRBV7-9 and TRBJ1-6; D not certain. The CDR3 contains 12 residues. V dropped 3 bases and J dropped 7 bases, with 4 bases sitting between them. Per germline, CDR1 SEHNR and CDR2 FQNEAQ (reference sequence). The DNA for the CDR3 is TGTGCCAGCAGCTTTTTAAATTCACCCCTCCACTTT. This translates into CASSFLNSPLHF.

Comment on this clonotype: The germline gene is not matched at one end of the junction; a read error may be the cause. The chain couples TRBV7-2 to TRBJ2-2; TRBD2 matches 7 bases. The CDR3 is 13 amino acids. Germline V CDR1 and CDR2: SGHTA, FQGNSA. CDR3 DNA: TGTGCCAGCAGCTTAGTCCGGTCGGGGGGGCTGTTTTTT. It is translated as CASSLVRSGGLFF.

In DNA form, the CDR3 reads TGCAGTGCCGCAGGACTAGCGGGGGGGAACTACGAGCAGTACTTC. It encodes CSAAGLAGGNYEQYF. V and J are TRBV20-1 and TRBJ2-7, with 15 positions matching TRBD2. This CDR3 spans 15 amino acids. Germline trimming cut 6 bases from V and 3 bases from J; bases unmatched to any gene: 6. Germline CDR1 DFQATT, CDR2 SNEGSKA (reference sequence).

This clonotype was seen only a few times. V usage is TRBV10-3 and J usage is TRBJ1-1; D uncertain. Trimming stripped 7 bases from V and 2 bases from J, with 11 bases between. The V gene's germline CDR1 is ENHRY and CDR2 SYGVKD. This CDR3 is 13 amino acids long. The DNA for the CDR3 is TGTGCCATCAAACCGGCAGACAACACTGAAGCTTTCTTT. Its protein product is CAIKPADNTEAFF.

This clonotype was detected a few times. The rearrangement joins TRBV18 to TRBJ2-5, with 8 bases that match TRBD1. This CDR3 is built from 15 residues. Losses at the gene ends were 6 bases for V and 0 bases for J; bases not matched to a gene: 6. Germline loops: CDR1 KGHSH, CDR2 LQKENI. CDR3 sequence reads: CASSPGQDHQETQYF. The CDR3 DNA is TGTGCCAGCTCCCCGGGACAGGACCACCAAGAGACCCAGTACTTC.

The V gene is TRBV27, the J gene TRBJ2-2, with 10 positions matching TRBD2. Trimming at V came to 0 bases and at J to 4 bases, leaving 5 bases not matched to a gene. There are 17 residues in the CDR3. Looked up from germline, CDR1 is MNHEY and CDR2 is SMNVEV (reference sequence). CDR3 loop: CASSLSWGLASTGELFF. CDR3 nucleotide sequence: TGTGCCAGCAGTTTATCGTGGGGACTAGCGAGCACCGGGGAGCTGTTTTTT.

For this clonotype: Its ends do not fully match the called genes, so a read error is possible. The V call is TRBV7-8, the J call TRBJ2-4; D gene uncertain. Germline CDR1 is SGHVS and CDR2 is FQNEAQ. This CDR3 has 13 amino acids. This CDR3 reads CASSLERYNTQYF. The CDR3 nucleotides read TGTGCCAGCAGCTTAGAGCGTTATAACACTCAGTACTTC.

This clonotype turned up a few times. This sequence joins TRBV5-1 and TRBJ1-5; D unresolved. Germline V gene lookup returns CDR1 SGHRS and CDR2 YFSETQ. The CDR3 consists of 13 residues. The V end was cut by 4 bases, the J end by 5 bases, with 10 bases between. The CDR3: CASSPDPDQPQHF. CDR3 in DNA: TGCGCCAGCAGCCCAGACCCGGATCAGCCCCAGCATTTT.

This sequence joins TRBV11-3 and TRBJ2-1; TRBD2 matches at 8 bases. CDR3 length equals 15 residues. Trimming removed 1 base from V and 3 bases from J; junction bases left unmatched: 2. Germline assignment: CDR1 SGHNT and CDR2 YENEEA. The CDR3 loop is CASSLGRGGYNEQFF. CDR3 sequence (DNA): TGTGCCAGCAGCTTAGGTCGGGGGGGCTACAATGAGCAGTTCTTC.

The chain combines TRBV27 with TRBJ1-3; D is ambiguous. Looked up from germline, CDR1 is MNHEY and CDR2 is SMNVEV (reference sequence). The CDR3 covers 14 residues. V lost 5 bases and J lost 0, with 8 bases in between. The CDR3 reads CASSATFSGNTIYF. CDR3 DNA sequence: TGTGCCAGCAGTGCGACCTTCTCTGGAAACACCATATATTTT.